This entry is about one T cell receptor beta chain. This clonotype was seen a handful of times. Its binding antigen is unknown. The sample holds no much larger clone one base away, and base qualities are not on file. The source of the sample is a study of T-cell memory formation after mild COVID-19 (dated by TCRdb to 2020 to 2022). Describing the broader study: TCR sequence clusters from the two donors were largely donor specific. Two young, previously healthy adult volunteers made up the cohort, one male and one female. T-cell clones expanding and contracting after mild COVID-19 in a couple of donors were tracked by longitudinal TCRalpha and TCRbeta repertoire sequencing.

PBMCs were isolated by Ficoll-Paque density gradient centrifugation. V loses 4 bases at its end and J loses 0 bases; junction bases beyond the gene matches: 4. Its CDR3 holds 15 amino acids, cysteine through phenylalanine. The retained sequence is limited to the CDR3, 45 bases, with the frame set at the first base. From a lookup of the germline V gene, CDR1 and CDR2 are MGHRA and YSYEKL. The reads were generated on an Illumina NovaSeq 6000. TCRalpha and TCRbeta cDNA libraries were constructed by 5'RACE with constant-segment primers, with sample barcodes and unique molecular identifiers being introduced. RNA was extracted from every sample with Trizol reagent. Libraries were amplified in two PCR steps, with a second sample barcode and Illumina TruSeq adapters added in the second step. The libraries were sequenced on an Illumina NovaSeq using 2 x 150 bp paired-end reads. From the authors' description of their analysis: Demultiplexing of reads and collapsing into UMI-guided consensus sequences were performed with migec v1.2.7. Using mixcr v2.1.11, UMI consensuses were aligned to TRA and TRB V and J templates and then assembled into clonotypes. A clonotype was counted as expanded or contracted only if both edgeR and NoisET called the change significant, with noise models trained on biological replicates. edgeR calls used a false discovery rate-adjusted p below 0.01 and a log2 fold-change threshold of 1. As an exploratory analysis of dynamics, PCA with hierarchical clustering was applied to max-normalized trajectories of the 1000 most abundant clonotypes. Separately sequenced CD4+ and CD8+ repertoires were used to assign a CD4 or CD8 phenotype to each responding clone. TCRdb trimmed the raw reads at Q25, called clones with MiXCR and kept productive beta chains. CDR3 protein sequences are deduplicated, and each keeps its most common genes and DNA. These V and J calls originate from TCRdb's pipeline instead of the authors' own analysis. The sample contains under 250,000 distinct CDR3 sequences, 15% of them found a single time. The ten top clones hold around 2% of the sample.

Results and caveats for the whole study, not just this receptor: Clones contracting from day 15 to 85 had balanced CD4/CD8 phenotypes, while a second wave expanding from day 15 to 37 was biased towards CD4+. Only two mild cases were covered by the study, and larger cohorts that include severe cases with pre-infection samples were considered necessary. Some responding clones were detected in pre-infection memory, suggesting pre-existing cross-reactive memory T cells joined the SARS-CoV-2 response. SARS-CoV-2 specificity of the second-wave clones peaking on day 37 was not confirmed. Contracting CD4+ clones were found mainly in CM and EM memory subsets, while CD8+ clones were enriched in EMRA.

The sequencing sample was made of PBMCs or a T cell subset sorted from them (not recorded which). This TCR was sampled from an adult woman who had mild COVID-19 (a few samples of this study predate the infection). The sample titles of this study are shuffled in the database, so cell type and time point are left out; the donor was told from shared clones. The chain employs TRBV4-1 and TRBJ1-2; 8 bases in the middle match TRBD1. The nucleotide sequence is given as TGCGCCAGCAGCCTAGGGACAGGAGCTAACTATGGCTACACCTTC. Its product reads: CASSLGTGANYGYTF.